A single T cell receptor (beta chain) is shown here with its context. Its antigen is currently unknown. These data originate in a study of CXCR3-negative and CXCR3-positive naive CD8 T cells. Study conclusions and caveats: Naive CXCR3-positive cells had TRB CDR3s more hydrophobic than those of CXCR3-negative naive cells. Both of the naive subsets showed about the same high diversity, but memory CD8+ cells had much less. With respect to TRBV-TRBJ usage, naive CXCR3-negative and CXCR3-positive cells were similar; memory differed.

Each TRB cDNA library was prepared by 5' RACE (with UMI labels). TCRdb reprocessed the 5' RACE reads; each CDR3 protein has one entry and no DNA is given. The table lists under 150,000 distinct CDR3 sequences. Cells that were CD45RO-CCR7+CD27+CD95- constituted naive CD8+ T cells. The CDR3 extends over 15 amino acids. The germline V gene has CDR1 MDHEN and CDR2 SYDVKM. The gene calls are TRBV28 and TRBJ2-5. The TCR comes from a human donor in good health. Some clones in this sample may be carry-over from other donors' samples. The sample taken for sequencing was naive CXCR3+ CD8+ T cells from blood. Subset indicated: CD45RO-CCR7+CD27+CD95- naive CD8+ T cells expressing CXCR3 (TNR3+). The CDR3 is CASSFFVSGQETQYF. Full variable domain (rest looked up from reference TRBV28 and TRBJ2-5): DVKVTQSSRYLVKRTGEKVFLECVQDMDHENMFWYRQDPGLGLRLIYFSYDVKMKEKGDIPEGYSVSREKKERFSLILESASTNQTSMYLCASSFFVSGQETQYFGPGTRLLVL.